Presented here are 19 T cell receptor beta chains from one specimen sequenced in a study of regulatory T cells in long-lasting Graves disease. iRepertoire HTBI primers and Arm-PCR of CDR3 regions built TCR beta libraries. TCRdb analysed the multiplex PCR reads with MiXCR anew, one entry per CDR3 protein. Of about 450,000 distinct CDR3 sequences detected, about a quarter appear once; the ten largest clones hold approximately 26%. Indicated time point: persistent/refractory GD, antithyroid drugs over 5 years with positive TRAb. RNA from PBMCs was the source of the TCR library. The sample in question was peripheral blood mononuclear cells (PBMCs), obtained when the disease was refractory, from a patient treated with antithyroid drugs. The origin of the receptors is a female donor with Graves disease.

The V call is TRBV20-1, the J call TRBJ2-7; tentative D call: TRBD2 (6 bases). Germline CDR1 DFQATT, CDR2 SNEGSKA (reference sequence). The V end was cut by 1 base, the J end by 6 bases, with 13 bases between. CDR3 length: 13 amino acids. CDR3 sequence reads: CSARVGGFVEQYF. CDR3 bases: TGCAGTGCTAGAGTCGGGGGATTCGTCGAGCAGTACTTC.

This clonotype was detected a few times. The CDR3, as DNA: TGTGCCAGCAGCTTAGCGGTTACCGCTCAAGAGACCCAGTACTTC. It codes for CASSLAVTAQETQYF. This chain uses TRBV7-9 with TRBJ2-5, with D hard to call. Germline V lookup: CDR1 SEHNR, CDR2 FQNEAQ (reference sequence). The CDR3 is 15 residues long. V was shortened by 0 bases and J by 2 bases, with 10 bases between the two germline ends.

The chain joins TRBV5-1 to TRBJ1-1, with no clear D. The CDR3 loop spans 16 amino acids. CDR1 and CDR2 (germline): SGHRS, YFSETQ. V lost 2 bases and J 7 bases, leaving 21 bases between the germline ends. The CDR3 coding sequence is TGCGCCAGCAGCTTAGTGGGGTCGGGTCTCACTATTGAAGCTTTCTTT. Translating gives CASSLVGSGLTIEAFF.

Only a few counts were recorded for this clonotype. This chain joins TRBV9 and TRBJ2-5; perhaps TRBD2 as D (6 bases). There are 17 residues in the CDR3. V was pared by 3 bases and J by 5 bases, with 23 bases between. Germline values: CDR1 SGDLS, CDR2 YYNGEE. In DNA form, the CDR3 reads TGTGCCAGCAGCGACCCCGGGGGTAGAGCAACTAGCGAGACCCAGTACTTC. Its translation: CASSDPGGRATSETQYF.

The chain uses TRBV4-1 and TRBJ2-7; 8 bases are a match to TRBD2. The V gene end was trimmed by 0 bases and the J gene end by 5 bases; junction bases not matched to a gene: 9. The CDR3 totals 16 residues. Per germline, CDR1 MGHRA and CDR2 YSYEKL. The CDR3 spells CASSQDSPGGADEQYF. CDR3 nucleotide sequence: TGCGCCAGCAGCCAAGATTCCCCGGGAGGGGCAGACGAGCAGTACTTC.

This clonotype was counted a single time. The J gene is TRBJ1-2, the V gene TRBV28, with TRBD1 matching 8 bases. The germline V gene has CDR1 MDHEN and CDR2 SYDVKM. The CDR3 sequence is 15 residues long. Losses at the gene ends were 10 bases for V and 4 bases for J; bases not matched to a gene: 14. The CDR3 DNA reads TGTGCCACTACGTGGGGGGCAGGGGGCGGCTATGGCTACACCTTC. This codes for CATTWGAGGGYGYTF.

In this sample, this clonotype turned up once. The CDR3 DNA sequence: TGTGCCAGCAGCTTAATCCCTACCGTAATATTGAACACTGAAGCTTTCTTT. Translating gives CASSLIPTVILNTEAFF. This chain links TRBV7-2 with TRBJ1-1; no clear D gene. V was clipped by 2 bases and J by 0 bases, with 16 bases between them. This CDR3 has 17 amino acids. Germline V gene data show CDR1 as SGHTA and CDR2 as FQGNSA. Drawing the rest from reference TRBV7-2 and TRBJ1-1, the complete variable domain is GAGVSQSPSNKVTEKGKDVELRCDPISGHTALYWYRQSLGQGLEFLIYFQGNSAPDKSGLPSDRFSAERTGGSVSTLTIQRTQQEDSAVYLCASSLIPTVILNTEAFFGQGTRLTVV.

The CDR3 is CASRPGTPHYEQYF. As DNA, the CDR3 is TGTGCCAGCAGGCCCGGGACGCCCCACTACGAGCAGTACTTC. The chain recombines TRBV28 with TRBJ2-7, with D perhaps matching TRBD1 or TRBD2 (5 bases each). The V end was cut by 6 bases, the J end by 3 bases, with 15 bases between. CDR3 length: 14 residues. The germline V gene encodes CDR1 MDHEN and CDR2 SYDVKM.

This clonotype has just a few counts. The gene calls are TRBV20-1 and TRBJ2-7; 8 bases are a match to TRBD2. Trimming at V came to 4 bases and at J to 6 bases, leaving 17 bases not matched to a gene. The germline gives CDR1 DFQATT, CDR2 SNEGSKA (reference sequence). The length of the CDR3 is 16 residues. CDR3 nucleotide sequence: TGCAGTGCTACCTCTCGGACTAGCTCTACGATCGGCGAGCAGTACTTC. Its protein is CSATSRTSSTIGEQYF.

The CDR3 protein is CSARDGDRVETQYF. CDR3 in DNA: TGCAGTGCTAGAGATGGGGACAGGGTAGAGACCCAGTACTTC. This chain links TRBV20-1 with TRBJ2-5, with 9 bases lining up with TRBD1. CDR3 length: 14 residues. Germline V lookup: CDR1 DFQATT, CDR2 SNEGSKA (reference sequence). Unmatched junction bases numbered 3, after V lost 0 bases and J lost 4 bases.

This clonotype has a count of ten or more. The J gene is TRBJ1-5, the V gene TRBV2; 8 bases are shared with TRBD1. The germline gives CDR1 SNHLY, CDR2 FYNNEI. The CDR3 runs to 18 residues. V lost 0 bases, J lost 4 bases, and 11 bases stayed unmatched. The CDR3 sequence: CASSEAFSGRTGNQPQHF. The CDR3 DNA sequence: TGTGCCAGCAGTGAAGCTTTTTCCGGCCGGACAGGGAATCAGCCCCAGCATTTT.

The rearrangement uses TRBV30 and TRBJ2-7, with 11 bases identical to TRBD1. Germline loops: CDR1 GTSNPN, CDR2 SVGIG (reference sequence). V dropped 4 bases and J dropped 3; count of bases not matched to a gene: 5. The CDR3 totals 14 residues. DNA for the CDR3: TGTGCCTGGACCACCGGGACAGGGGGCTACGAGCAGTACTTC. This gives the protein CAWTTGTGGYEQYF.

The chain is built from TRBV6-2 or TRBV6-3 and TRBJ1-1; D not certain. The germline CDR1 and CDR2 sequences are MNHEY and SVGEGT. This CDR3 region has 17 residues. Deletions cut 2 bases from V and 3 bases from J, with 19 bases between. Here the CDR3 DNA reads TGTGCCAGCAGTTACCTTATATCCAAGGGCTCGGACACTGAAGCTTTCTTT. Amino acid sequence: CASSYLISKGSDTEAFF.

This clonotype showed up just a few times. V is TRBV30 and J is TRBJ2-7, with D perhaps given as TRBD1 or TRBD2 (7 bases each). V was cut by 3 bases and J by 5 bases, with 23 bases left in between. Germline V gives CDR1 GTSNPN, CDR2 SVGIG (reference sequence). This CDR3 has 16 amino acids. The CDR3 DNA is TGTGCCTGGAGCGTGGGACCTAGGGGGAGGGGGCACGAGCAGTACTTC. Translating it yields CAWSVGPRGRGHEQYF.

The chain links TRBV30 to TRBJ1-2, with D unresolved. The V gene's germline CDR1 is GTSNPN and CDR2 SVGIG (reference sequence). V was shortened by 7 bases and J by 2 bases, with 14 bases between the two germline ends. The CDR3 is 13 amino acids. CDR3 residues: CAFYLYSNYGYTF. CDR3 in DNA: TGTGCCTTCTATTTGTACAGCAACTATGGCTACACCTTC.

In its sample, this clonotype was seen many times. The CDR3: CASSPHRDRGQQYF. The CDR3 nucleotides are TGTGCCAGCAGTCCACACCGGGACAGGGGACAGCAGTACTTC. The rearrangement uses TRBV28 and TRBJ2-7; 10 bases fit TRBD1. The CDR3 loop spans 14 amino acids. Losses at the gene ends were 5 bases for V and 8 bases for J; bases not matched to a gene: 9. The germline CDR1 and CDR2 sequences are MDHEN and SYDVKM.

This clonotype was detected only a few times. The chain joins TRBV18 to TRBJ2-7, with D tentatively TRBD2 (6 bases). This CDR3 is built from 15 residues. Between the trimmed V and J ends, which lost 5 bases and 5 bases, there was a span of 19 bases. The germline V gene has CDR1 KGHSH and CDR2 LQKENI. The CDR3 loop is CASSTGLNIPHEQYF. CDR3 bases: TGTGCCAGCTCAACCGGACTAAACATCCCCCACGAGCAGTACTTC.

This clonotype was detected many times. The rearrangement joins TRBV7-8 to TRBJ1-2, with D perhaps TRBD1 (5 bases). V was pared by 1 base and J by 12 bases, with 12 bases between. Looked up from germline, CDR1 is SGHVS and CDR2 is FQNEAQ. This CDR3 has 12 amino acids. CDR3 bases: TGTGCCAGCAGCTTAGGGGGGTCAGGGCACACCTTC. It codes for CASSLGGSGHTF.

At least ten counts were recorded for this clonotype. The junction departs from germline at one end; a sequencing error may be responsible. The V gene is TRBV12-3 or TRBV12-4, the J gene TRBJ1-2; D is possibly TRBD1 (6 bases). This CDR3 spans 13 amino acids. CDR3 in amino acids: CASSLGSGAGYTF. The DNA of the CDR3 is TGTGCCAGCAGCTTAGGGTCAGGGGCTGGCTACACCTTC.